The 18 T cell receptor beta chains below were found in one sample sequenced in a study of T cells after yellow fever vaccination. Using its own MiXCR run on the 5' RACE reads, TCRdb lists one record per CDR3 protein. Here the sample spans 150,000 to 200,000 distinct CDR3 sequences, roughly a tenth being singletons. The sample in question was CD8+ T cells sorted from PBMCs, obtained 45 days after the yellow fever booster vaccination. The receptor set was obtained from a man younger than 35 who received the YFV17D yellow fever vaccine.

The rearrangement uses TRBV4-3 and TRBJ2-3; 10 bases map to TRBD2. Germline-derived CDR1 and CDR2 are LGHNA and YSLEER. Unmatched junction bases numbered 20, after V lost 3 bases and J lost 2 bases. The CDR3 covers 21 residues. The CDR3 region is CASSQAGTSVGFAPTTDTQYF. DNA for the CDR3: TGCGCCAGCAGCCAGGCCGGGACTAGCGTTGGGTTTGCCCCCACCACAGATACGCAGTATTTT.

The J gene is TRBJ1-1, the V gene TRBV7-9; possible D gene TRBD1, 6 bases. CDR1 and CDR2 from the germline V gene are SEHNR and FQNEAQ (reference sequence). The V gene lost 5 bases and the J gene lost 4 bases, with 14 bases spanning the gap. The CDR3 totals 14 residues. CDR3 sequence: CASSERGSSTEAFF. Here the CDR3 DNA reads TGTGCCAGCAGCGAGAGGGGGAGTTCCACTGAAGCTTTCTTT.

This clonotype was seen ten or more times. This chain joins TRBV7-8 and TRBJ2-5, with TRBD1 identical over 8 bases. Losses at the gene ends were 5 bases for V and 1 base for J; bases not matched to a gene: 6. CDR1 is SGHVS and CDR2 is FQNEAQ in the germline V gene. CDR3 length equals 15 residues. The CDR3 loop reads CASSPMQGAQETQYF. The CDR3 region has the DNA TGTGCCAGCAGCCCTATGCAGGGGGCCCAAGAGACCCAGTACTTC.

About this clonotype: At one end, the junction sequence differs from germline, possibly due to a read error. The genes are TRBV7-9 and TRBJ1-2; TRBD1 is a possible D gene (6 bases). Germline V lookup: CDR1 SEHNR, CDR2 FQNEAQ (reference sequence). This CDR3 has 11 residues. In nucleotides, the CDR3 is TGTGCCAGCAGCCCGAGTCCCAGGGGACACTTC. It translates to CASSPSPRGHF.

This clonotype was seen only a few times. The chain is built from TRBV6-5 and TRBJ1-1; tentative D call: TRBD1 (5 bases). From germline, CDR1 is MNHEY and CDR2 SVGAGI. There are 14 residues in the CDR3. The V end was cut by 2 bases, the J end by 3 bases, with 10 bases between. In nucleotides, the CDR3 is TGTGCCAGCAGTTACGACAGCCTATACACTGAAGCTTTCTTT. This sequence encodes CASSYDSLYTEAFF.

The table lists this clonotype with a few counts. The genes are TRBV5-1 and TRBJ2-5; TRBD2 aligns across 7 bases. This CDR3 region has 14 residues. The germline V gene encodes CDR1 SGHRS and CDR2 YFSETQ. J gave up 5 bases and V 2 bases, and 6 bases lay outside the gene matches. The CDR3 region is CASSFWGGRETQYF. The CDR3 DNA follows: TGCGCCAGCAGCTTCTGGGGAGGGCGGGAGACCCAGTACTTC.

This chain connects TRBV5-4 to TRBJ2-5; D gene ambiguous. The CDR3 consists of 14 residues. The germline V and J ends were trimmed by 1 base and 2 bases, with 9 bases remaining between them. Germline CDR1 SGHNT, CDR2 YYREEE (reference sequence). The CDR3 protein is CASSLRELQETQYF. CDR3 nucleotide sequence: TGTGCCAGCAGCTTGAGAGAACTGCAAGAGACCCAGTACTTC. The full variable domain, in which reference TRBV5-4 and TRBJ2-5 provide the parts outside the CDR3, is ETGVTQSPTHLIKTRGQQVTLRCSSQSGHNTVSWYQQALGQGPQFIFQYYREEENGRGNFPPRFSGLQFPNYSSELNVNALELDDSALYLCASSLRELQETQYFGPGTRLLVL.

The table lists this clonotype with many counts. The chain uses TRBV5-4 and TRBJ1-1; the D is unclear. This CDR3 contains 12 residues. Germline CDR1 is SGHNT and CDR2 is YYREEE (reference sequence). The V end was cut by 5 bases, the J end by 6 bases, with 11 bases between. Here the CDR3 reads CASRAETSEAFF. DNA for the CDR3: TGTGCCAGCAGGGCTGAGACCTCTGAAGCTTTCTTT.

In this sample, this clonotype turned up a few times. This chain connects TRBV6-5 to TRBJ2-5; 8 positions match TRBD1. Germline V gene lookup returns CDR1 MNHEY and CDR2 SVGAGI. The CDR3 spans 15 residues. V gave up 4 bases and J gave up 7 bases; unmatched junction bases: 11. For the CDR3, the DNA is TGTGCCAGCAGTTTCCCTGACAGGGGTGACGCGACCCAGTACTTC. Translating gives CASSFPDRGDATQYF.

The V and J genes are TRBV6-5 and TRBJ2-2; D is unclear. This CDR3 comprises 14 residues. Germline CDR1 is MNHEY and CDR2 is SVGAGI. V shed 0 bases and J shed 7 bases, with 9 bases lying between them. The CDR3 sequence is CASSYSISSGELFF. As DNA, the CDR3 is TGTGCCAGCAGTTACTCGATTTCTAGCGGGGAGCTGTTTTTT.

This clonotype was counted between two and nine times. This chain joins TRBV10-2 and TRBJ1-1; D might be TRBD1 (6 bases). This CDR3 is 12 amino acids long. Germline-derived CDR1 and CDR2 are WSHSY and SAAADI. Trimming took off 4 bases at V and 6 bases at J, with 9 bases between the two ends. The CDR3 loop reads CASSAGAAEAFF. The CDR3 DNA follows: TGCGCCAGCAGTGCAGGGGCCGCTGAAGCTTTCTTT.

The chain is built from TRBV20-1 and TRBJ2-1, with 7 nucleotides matching TRBD2. The trim removed 3 bases at V and 4 bases at J, leaving 6 bases unmatched. Germline V gene data show CDR1 as DFQATT and CDR2 as SNEGSKA (reference sequence). The CDR3 runs to 14 residues. The CDR3 sequence: CSASWEGAYNEQFF. The CDR3, as DNA: TGCAGTGCTAGTTGGGAGGGCGCATACAATGAGCAGTTCTTC.

This chain joins TRBV12-3 or TRBV12-4 and TRBJ2-1; 7 bases are a match to TRBD1. The CDR3 length is 15 residues. Trimming took 5 bases from V and 7 from J; bases not matched to a gene: 11. As DNA, the CDR3 is TGTGCCAGCAGTCCGGAATATACAGGGGAGAATGAGCAGTTCTTC. It encodes CASSPEYTGENEQFF.

This clonotype was seen ten or more times. This rearrangement joins TRBV29-1 to TRBJ2-7, with D unclear. The CDR3 spans 14 residues. In germline, CDR1 is SQVTM, CDR2 ANQGSEA. V was shortened by 7 bases and J by 2 bases, with 18 bases between the two germline ends. The CDR3 is CSAIPGDGAYEQYF. CDR3 bases: TGCAGCGCCATACCCGGTGACGGAGCCTACGAGCAGTACTTC.

This clonotype was counted many times. This chain's CDR3 is CASSIQGTPYNEQFF. CDR3 nucleotide sequence: TGTGCCAGCAGCATACAGGGGACACCGTACAATGAGCAGTTCTTC. The V call is TRBV12-3 or TRBV12-4, the J call TRBJ2-1, with 7 bases aligning to TRBD1. After removal of 6 bases from V and 4 bases from J, the junction contained 9 bases not matched to a gene. The CDR3 sequence is 15 residues long.

This chain links TRBV6-2 or TRBV6-3 with TRBJ2-7; TRBD1 or TRBD2 may be the D gene (5 bases each). Germline assignment: CDR1 MNHEY and CDR2 SVGEGT. The germline V and J ends were trimmed by 6 bases and 0 bases, with 12 bases remaining between them. This CDR3 is 14 amino acids long. CDR3 DNA: TGTGCCAGCAGCAACGTCGGGGCCTCCTACGAGCAGTACGTC. Translation gives CASSNVGASYEQYV.

This clonotype was seen a handful of times. V is TRBV15 and J is TRBJ2-1; TRBD2 aligns across 10 bases. Germline V lookup: CDR1 LNHNV, CDR2 YYDKDF (reference sequence). There are 16 residues in the CDR3. The V gene end was trimmed by 1 base and the J gene end by 9 bases; junction bases not matched to a gene: 9. CDR3 coding DNA: TGTGCCACCAGCAGAGTGGAGCGGGGGGGCCGTGGTGAGCAGTTCTTC. Residues: CATSRVERGGRGEQFF.

V gene TRBV12-3 or TRBV12-4 combines with J gene TRBJ2-1, with D perhaps TRBD1 or TRBD2 (5 bases each). The ends were cut back, 4 bases at V and 2 bases at J, with 15 bases in the middle. CDR3 length: 16 residues. CDR3 region: CASSSSSGRAYNEQFF. CDR3 sequence (DNA): TGTGCCAGCAGTTCATCTTCAGGGCGGGCCTACAATGAGCAGTTCTTC.